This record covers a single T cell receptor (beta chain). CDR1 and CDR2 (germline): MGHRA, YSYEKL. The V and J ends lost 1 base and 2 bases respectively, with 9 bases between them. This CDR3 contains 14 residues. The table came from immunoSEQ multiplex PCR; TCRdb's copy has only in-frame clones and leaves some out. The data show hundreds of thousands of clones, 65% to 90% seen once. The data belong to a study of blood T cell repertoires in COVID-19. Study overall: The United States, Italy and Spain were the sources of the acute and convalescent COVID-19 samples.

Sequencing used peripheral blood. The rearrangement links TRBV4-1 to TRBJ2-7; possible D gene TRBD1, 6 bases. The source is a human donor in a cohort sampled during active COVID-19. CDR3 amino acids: CASSQVTGPYEQYF. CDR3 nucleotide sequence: TGCGCCAGCAGCCAAGTGACAGGTCCCTACGAGCAGTACTTC.